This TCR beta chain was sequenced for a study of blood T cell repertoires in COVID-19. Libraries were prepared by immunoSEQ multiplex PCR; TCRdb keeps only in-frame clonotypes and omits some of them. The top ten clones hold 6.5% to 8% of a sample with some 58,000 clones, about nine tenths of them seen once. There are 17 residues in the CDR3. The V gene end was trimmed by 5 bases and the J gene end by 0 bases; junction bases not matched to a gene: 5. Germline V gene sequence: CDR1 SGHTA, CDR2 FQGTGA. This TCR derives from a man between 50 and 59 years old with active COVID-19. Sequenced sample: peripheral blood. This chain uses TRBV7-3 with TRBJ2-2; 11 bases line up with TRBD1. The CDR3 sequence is CASSRDRGTSNTGELFF. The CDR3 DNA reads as TGTGCCAGCAGCCGGGACAGGGGGACCTCGAACACCGGGGAGCTGTTTTTT.